The rows below give T cell receptor beta chains drawn from one sample of a study of T cells after yellow fever vaccination. TCRdb reprocessed the 5' RACE reads via MiXCR and lists one record per CDR3 protein. Of about 310,000 distinct CDR3 sequences in the sample, 3% to 4.5% are singletons; the top ten hold around a quarter. Sequences were derived from PBMCs, sampled on the day of the yellow fever booster vaccination. The receptors stem from a man aged 18 to 29 who received the YFV17D yellow fever vaccine. CDR3s include the opening cysteine and the closing phenylalanine or tryptophan. Fields, in order: clone size, V gene, J gene, D gene, CDR3 protein, CDR3 DNA. A D gene is named only where the DNA matches it firmly. Rows give clone size only sometimes, using once, few, many, or a class for an expanded clone.

>NA|TRBV4-3|TRBJ2-4|NA
CASSQDPGFVRNIQYF
TGCGCCAGCAGCCAAGATCCCGGTTTCGTAAGGAACATTCAGTACTTC
>NA|TRBV19|TRBJ2-1|NA
CASSLSTANEQFF
TGTGCCAGTAGCCTAAGCACAGCGAATGAGCAGTTCTTC
>few|TRBV5-1|TRBJ2-2|TRBD2
CASSFSAGDPGELFF
TGCGCCAGCAGCTTCTCAGCGGGGGATCCCGGGGAGCTGTTTTTT
>many|TRBV20-1|TRBJ1-1|NA
CSARDDPGNTEAFF
TGCAGTGCTAGAGATGATCCAGGGAACACTGAAGCTTTCTTT
>few|TRBV28|TRBJ1-1|TRBD1
CASSEGGPNTEAFF
TGTGCCAGCAGTGAAGGGGGCCCGAACACTGAAGCTTTCTTT
>many|TRBV7-7|TRBJ2-1|TRBD2
CASSPLGGGTYNEQFF
TGTGCCAGCAGCCCACTTGGCGGGGGAACCTACAATGAGCAGTTCTTC
>many|TRBV12-5|TRBJ1-1|NA
CASGLVGREAFF
TGTGCTAGTGGTTTGGTGGGTCGGGAAGCTTTCTTT
>few|TRBV5-1|TRBJ2-1|TRBD2
CASRRLAGGYNEQFF
TGCGCCAGCAGGCGACTAGCGGGGGGGTACAATGAGCAGTTCTTC
>many|TRBV20-1|TRBJ1-2|NA
CGGGLYDGYTF
TGCGGCGGGGGGTTGTATGATGGCTACACCTTC
>NA|TRBV4-2|TRBJ1-6|NA
CASSQDSGYNSPLHF
TGTGCCAGCAGCCAAGATAGCGGATACAATTCACCCCTCCACTTT
>many|TRBV7-2|TRBJ1-3|NA
CASSLDTAWDTIYF
TGTGCCAGCAGCTTGGACACGGCCTGGGACACCATATATTTT
>many|TRBV11-2|TRBJ1-1|NA
CASSFPGAEAFF
TGTGCCAGCAGCTTCCCGGGAGCTGAAGCTTTCTTT
>few|TRBV7-2|TRBJ2-5|NA
CASSLGLPEETQYF
TGTGCCAGCAGCTTAGGGCTACCAGAAGAGACCCAGTACTTC
>many|TRBV27|TRBJ1-1|NA
CASTVGTEAFF
TGTGCCAGCACGGTGGGCACTGAAGCTTTCTTT
>NA|TRBV5-1|TRBJ1-1|NA
CASSFRTFRTAINRDTEAFF
TGCGCCAGCAGTTTTCGGACTTTTAGGACAGCGATAAACAGGGACACTGAAGCTTTCTTT
>few|TRBV5-1|TRBJ1-2|NA
CASSLTGSFGYTF
TGCGCCAGCAGCTTGACAGGGTCTTTCGGCTACACCTTC
>few|TRBV6-4|TRBJ1-6|NA
CASSDSSSYNSPLHF
TGTGCCAGCAGTGACTCCAGCTCCTATAATTCACCCCTCCACTTT
>many|TRBV20-1|TRBJ2-3|NA
CSAHLGLDTQYF
TGCAGTGCCCACTTGGGACTTGATACGCAGTATTTT
>many|TRBV5-5|TRBJ2-3|TRBD2
CASSPARTSGGTDTQYF
TGTGCCAGCAGCCCGGCGCGGACTAGCGGGGGCACAGATACGCAGTATTTT
>NA|TRBV20-1|TRBJ2-5|NA
CSARRGLDQETQYF
TGCAGTGCTAGGAGGGGACTGGACCAAGAGACCCAGTACTTC
>NA|TRBV5-1|TRBJ1-1|NA
CASSLGQDPVTEAFF
TGCGCCAGCAGCTTGGGGCAGGACCCTGTTACTGAAGCTTTCTTT
>NA|TRBV4-3|TRBJ2-2|NA
CASSQGGGAANTGELFF
TGCGCCAGCAGCCAAGGGGGGGGCGCAGCGAACACCGGGGAGCTGTTTTTT
>many|TRBV5-1|TRBJ1-5|NA
CASSPSDIIYFSNQPQHF
TGCGCCAGCAGCCCATCGGACATAATATATTTCAGCAATCAGCCCCAGCATTTT
>few|TRBV5-4|TRBJ1-1|NA
CASKGGAEAFF
TGTGCCAGTAAAGGGGGGGCTGAAGCTTTCTTT
>NA|TRBV20-1|TRBJ1-2|TRBD1
CSASGTANYGYTF
TGCAGTGCTTCCGGGACAGCGAACTATGGCTACACCTTC
>NA|TRBV30|TRBJ2-7|NA
CAWSEGVSSYEQYF
TGTGCCTGGAGTGAGGGGGTTAGCTCCTACGAGCAGTACTTC
>NA|TRBV6-2/TRBV6-3|TRBJ2-7|TRBD2
CASSYVGLAGLEQYF
TGTGCCAGCAGTTACGTGGGACTAGCGGGGCTCGAGCAGTACTTC
>NA|TRBV7-9|TRBJ1-1|TRBD1
CASSSRDRGRVNTEAFF
TGTGCCAGCAGCAGCCGGGACAGGGGGCGAGTGAACACTGAAGCTTTCTTT
>few|TRBV13|TRBJ2-5|NA
CASSRTVTPGLGAETQYF
TGTGCCAGCAGCCGCACCGTAACGCCGGGCTTAGGGGCGGAGACCCAGTACTTC
>many|TRBV5-6|TRBJ1-4|NA
CASSFISAAALFF
TGTGCCAGCAGCTTTATTTCCGCAGCCGCACTGTTTTTT
>NA|TRBV11-2|TRBJ2-1|TRBD1
CASSLFPPTGPNSYNEQFF
TGTGCCAGCAGCTTATTCCCGCCGACAGGGCCCAACTCCTACAATGAGCAGTTCTTC
>many|TRBV7-2|TRBJ1-3|NA
CASSSLRGSGNTIYF
TGTGCCAGCAGCTCGCTCCGAGGCTCTGGAAACACCATATATTTT
>few|TRBV7-2|TRBJ2-5|NA
CASSLAWGQGLQETQYF
TGTGCCAGCAGCTTAGCCTGGGGGCAGGGGCTACAAGAGACCCAGTACTTC
>many|TRBV5-1|TRBJ2-7|NA
CASSLTEGGGEQYF
TGCGCCAGCAGCTTGACGGAGGGAGGCGGCGAGCAGTACTTC
>many|TRBV5-1|TRBJ1-1|NA
CASSLVSDEAFF
TGCGCCAGCAGCTTGGTGTCGGATGAAGCTTTCTTT
>few|TRBV19|TRBJ2-3|NA
CASSSVVSTSTDTQYF
TGTGCCAGTAGTAGCGTTGTCTCTACTAGCACAGATACGCAGTATTTT
>NA|TRBV12-3/TRBV12-4|TRBJ1-2|TRBD1
CASSLEDRRHYGYTF
TGTGCCAGCAGTTTGGAGGACAGGAGACACTATGGCTACACCTTC
>many|TRBV12-3/TRBV12-4|TRBJ2-5|NA
CASSTLRGSGETQYF
TGTGCCAGCAGTACCCTTCGGGGCTCAGGGGAGACCCAGTACTTC
>many|TRBV3-1|TRBJ2-4|TRBD2
CASSRDGLAGRGNIQYF
TGTGCCAGCAGCCGAGATGGACTAGCGGGGAGGGGAAACATTCAGTACTTC
>NA|TRBV2|TRBJ2-5|NA
CASKGLEETQYF
TGTGCCTCCAAGGGGTTAGAAGAGACCCAGTACTTC
>many|TRBV7-2|TRBJ1-5|NA
CASSSFNQPQHF
TGTGCCAGCAGCTCCTTTAACCAGCCCCAGCATTTT
>many|TRBV7-2|TRBJ2-4|NA
CASSFDGVAKNIQYF
TGTGCCAGCAGTTTTGACGGAGTAGCCAAAAACATTCAGTACTTC
>NA|TRBV27|TRBJ2-2|NA
CASSLWPRGGTGELFF
TGTGCCAGCAGTTTATGGCCCCGGGGTGGTACCGGGGAGCTGTTTTTT
>NA|TRBV2|TRBJ1-4|NA
CASTEEGNGVNEKLFF
TGTGCCAGCACCGAGGAGGGCAACGGGGTTAATGAAAAACTGTTTTTT
>many|TRBV2|TRBJ2-3|NA
CASSRDSGWDTQYF
TGTGCCAGCAGTCGCGACTCGGGGTGGGATACGCAGTATTTT
>few|TRBV7-2|TRBJ2-1|TRBD1
CASSTIKYRDRAYNEQFF
TGTGCCAGCAGCACAATCAAATACCGGGACAGAGCCTACAATGAGCAGTTCTTC
>NA|TRBV7-8|TRBJ2-2|TRBD1
CASSRDDRGLRRTGELFF
TGTGCCAGCAGCAGAGACGACAGGGGGCTAAGACGGACCGGGGAGCTGTTTTTT
>many|TRBV7-2|TRBJ1-2|TRBD1
CASSFLRDRATVSYGYTF
TGTGCCAGCAGCTTCCTCCGGGACAGGGCAACCGTGAGCTATGGCTACACCTTC
>many|TRBV20-1|TRBJ2-7|TRBD1
CSATEGQGREQYF
TGCAGTGCTACTGAGGGACAGGGGAGGGAGCAGTACTTC
>many|TRBV6-5|TRBJ2-3|NA
CASRNRVPILDTQYF
TGTGCCAGCAGAAACCGGGTTCCCATATTGGATACGCAGTATTTT
>few|TRBV7-9|TRBJ1-1|NA
CASSIASAGTEAFF
TGTGCCAGCAGCATCGCATCGGCGGGCACTGAAGCTTTCTTT
>NA|TRBV28|TRBJ1-2|TRBD1
CASSLLTGQGEEGYTF
TGTGCCAGCAGTCTCCTTACGGGGCAGGGGGAAGAAGGCTACACCTTC
>many|TRBV29-1|TRBJ2-3|NA
CSVGQVTADTQYF
TGCAGCGTTGGACAGGTGACAGCAGATACGCAGTATTTT
>many|TRBV29-1|TRBJ2-1|NA
CSVGTVTYNEQFF
TGCAGCGTTGGTACAGTAACCTACAATGAGCAGTTCTTC
>few|TRBV30|TRBJ1-2|NA
CAWRLRTEANYGYTF
TGTGCCTGGAGACTACGGACAGAAGCCAACTATGGCTACACCTTC
>NA|TRBV5-1|TRBJ2-1|TRBD2
CASSLVSGGTMRDNEQFF
TGCGCCAGCAGCTTGGTTAGCGGGGGGACCATGCGGGACAATGAGCAGTTCTTC
>few|TRBV9|TRBJ2-1|TRBD2
CASSQRGAPYNEQFF
TGTGCCAGCAGCCAGCGGGGGGCCCCCTACAATGAGCAGTTCTTC
>few|TRBV19|TRBJ2-1|NA
CASSIGGNEQFF
TGTGCCAGTAGTATAGGAGGCAATGAGCAGTTCTTC
>many|TRBV7-2|TRBJ2-1|NA
CASSLVGGNEQFF
TGTGCCAGCAGCTTAGTCGGGGGCAATGAGCAGTTCTTC
>few|TRBV7-2|TRBJ2-1|TRBD2
CASSLGGLAGMGNEQFF
TGTGCCAGCAGCTTAGGGGGACTAGCGGGAATGGGAAATGAGCAGTTCTTC